The present entry profiles one T cell receptor beta chain with its context. This entry belongs to a study of graft-versus-host responses after intestinal transplantation. The protocol was immunoSEQ multiplex PCR, while the TCRdb copy is restricted to in-frame clones and leaves out a portion. This sample carries 8,500 to 11,000 clones, under 35% of them seen once, and the ten largest clones take approximately 5%. The germline V gene encodes CDR1 ENHRY and CDR2 SYGVKD. Trimming cost V 2 bases and J 2 bases; bases outside gene matches: 5. The CDR3 has 16 residues. Sequencing was performed on alloreactive CD4+ T cells from a mixed lymphocyte reaction culture, taken before transplantation. Subset noted: CFSE-low proliferating T cells sorted from approximately 6-day pre-transplant mixed lymphocyte reaction (GvH or HvG direction). The chain joins TRBV10-3 to TRBJ2-1, with TRBD2 matching 8 bases. This sequence was found in a human patient who was an organ donor for intestinal transplantation. The CDR3 is CAISEGPGLAYNEQFF. The CDR3 bases are TGTGCCATCAGTGAGGGGCCGGGACTAGCCTACAATGAGCAGTTCTTC.